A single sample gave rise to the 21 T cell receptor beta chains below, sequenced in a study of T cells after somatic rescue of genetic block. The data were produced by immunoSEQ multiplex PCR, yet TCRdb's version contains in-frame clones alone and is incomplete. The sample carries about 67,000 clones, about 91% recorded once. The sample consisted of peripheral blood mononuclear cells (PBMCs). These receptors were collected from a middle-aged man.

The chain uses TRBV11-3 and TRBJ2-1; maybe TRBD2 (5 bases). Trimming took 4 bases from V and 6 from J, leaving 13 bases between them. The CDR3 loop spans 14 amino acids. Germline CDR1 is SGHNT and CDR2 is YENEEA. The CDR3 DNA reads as TGTGCCAGCAGCTCCCGGACTGTTTCCAATGAGCAGTTCTTC. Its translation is CASSSRTVSNEQFF. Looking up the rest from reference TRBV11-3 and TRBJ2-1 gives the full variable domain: EAGVVQSPRYKIIEKKQPVAFWCNPISGHNTLYWYLQNLGQGPELLIRYENEEAVDDSQLPKDRFSAERLKGVDSTLKIQPAELGDSAVYLCASSSRTVSNEQFFGPGTRLTVL.

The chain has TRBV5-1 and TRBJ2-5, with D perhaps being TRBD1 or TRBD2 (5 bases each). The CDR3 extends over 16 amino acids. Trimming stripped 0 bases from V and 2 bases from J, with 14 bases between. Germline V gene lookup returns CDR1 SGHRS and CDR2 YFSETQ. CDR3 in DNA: TGCGCCAGCAGCTTGGGGGGGACGAGTCGACAAGAGACCCAGTACTTC. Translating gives CASSLGGTSRQETQYF. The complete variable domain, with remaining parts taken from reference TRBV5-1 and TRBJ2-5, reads KAGVTQTPRYLIKTRGQQVTLSCSPISGHRSVSWYQQTPGQGLQFLFEYFSETQRNKGNFPGRFSGRQFSNSRSEMNVSTLELGDSALYLCASSLGGTSRQETQYFGPGTRLLVL.

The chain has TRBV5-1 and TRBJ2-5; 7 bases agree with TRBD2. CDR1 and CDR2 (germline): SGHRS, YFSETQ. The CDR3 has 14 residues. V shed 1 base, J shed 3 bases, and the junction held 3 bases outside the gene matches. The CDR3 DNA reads TGCGCCAGCAGCTTGCTAAGCGGGGAAGAGACCCAGTACTTC. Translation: CASSLLSGEETQYF.

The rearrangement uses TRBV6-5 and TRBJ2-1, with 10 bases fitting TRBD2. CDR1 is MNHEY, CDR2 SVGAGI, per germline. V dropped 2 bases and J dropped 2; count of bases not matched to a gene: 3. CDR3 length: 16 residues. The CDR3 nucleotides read TGTGCCAGCAGTTACGTGACTAGCGGGCCCTACAATGAGCAGTTCTTC. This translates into CASSYVTSGPYNEQFF.

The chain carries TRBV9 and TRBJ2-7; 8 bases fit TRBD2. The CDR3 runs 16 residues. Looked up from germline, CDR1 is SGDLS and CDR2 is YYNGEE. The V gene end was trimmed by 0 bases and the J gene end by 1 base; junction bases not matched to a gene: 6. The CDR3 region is CASSVGGGSDSYEQYF. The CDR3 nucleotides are TGTGCCAGCAGCGTAGGCGGGGGGTCCGATTCCTACGAGCAGTACTTC.

This CDR3 reads CASSFGLAGENTGELFF. CDR3 nucleotide sequence: TGTGCCAGCAGCTTTGGACTAGCGGGGGAGAACACCGGGGAGCTGTTTTTT. The chain recombines TRBV12-1 with TRBJ2-2; TRBD2 is taken as the D call from the table, unchecked against the DNA. TRBV12-1 is reported as a pseudogene. The length of the CDR3 is 17 residues.

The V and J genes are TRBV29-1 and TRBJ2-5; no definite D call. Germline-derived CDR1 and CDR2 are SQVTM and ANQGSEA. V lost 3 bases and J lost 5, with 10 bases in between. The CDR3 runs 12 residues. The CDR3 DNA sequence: TGCAGCGTTGAGGGGTCCTCGGAGACCCAGTACTTC. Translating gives CSVEGSSETQYF.

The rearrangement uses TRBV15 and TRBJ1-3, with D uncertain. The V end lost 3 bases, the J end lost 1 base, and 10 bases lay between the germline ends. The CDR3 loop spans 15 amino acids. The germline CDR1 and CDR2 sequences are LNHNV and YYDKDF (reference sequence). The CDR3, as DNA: TGTGCCACCAGCAGGGCTGGAGAATCTGGAAACACCATATATTTT. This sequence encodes CATSRAGESGNTIYF.

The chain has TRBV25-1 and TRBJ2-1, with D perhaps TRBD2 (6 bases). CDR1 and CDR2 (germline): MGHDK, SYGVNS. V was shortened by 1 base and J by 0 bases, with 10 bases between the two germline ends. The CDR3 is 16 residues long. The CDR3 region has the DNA TGTGCCAGCAGTGAATGGGGGGAGAGCTCCTACAATGAGCAGTTCTTC. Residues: CASSEWGESSYNEQFF.

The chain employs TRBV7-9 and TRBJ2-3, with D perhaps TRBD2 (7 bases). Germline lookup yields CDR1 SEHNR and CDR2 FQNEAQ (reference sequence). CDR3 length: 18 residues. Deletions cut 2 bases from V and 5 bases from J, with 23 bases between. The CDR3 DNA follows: TGTGCCAGCAGCTTAATGTATGGGCGGGGGCCAGCCGGAGATACGCAGTATTTT. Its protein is CASSLMYGRGPAGDTQYF.

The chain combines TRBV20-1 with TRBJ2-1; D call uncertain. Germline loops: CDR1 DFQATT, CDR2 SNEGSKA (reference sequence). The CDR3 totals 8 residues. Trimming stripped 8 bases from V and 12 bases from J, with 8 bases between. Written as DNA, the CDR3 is TGCAGTTACGGTGGGCAGTTCTTC. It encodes CSYGGQFF.

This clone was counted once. This CDR3 is CASSRLEAEQYF. CDR3 nucleotides: TGTGCCAGCAGCCGACTAGAGGCTGAGCAGTACTTC. The chain uses TRBV11-2 and TRBJ2-7, with D perhaps TRBD2 (6 bases). There are 12 residues in the CDR3. Germline V gene lookup returns CDR1 SGHAT and CDR2 FQNNGV. Trimming shortened V by 5 bases and J by 7 bases, and 12 bases separated the two germline ends. The full variable domain, rest sourced from reference TRBV11-2 and TRBJ2-7, is EAGVAQSPRYKIIEKRQSVAFWCNPISGHATLYWYQQILGQGPKLLIQFQNNGVVDDSQLPKDRFSAERLKGVDSTLKIQPAKLEDSAVYLCASSRLEAEQYFGPGTRLTVT.

CDR3 sequence: CASSPAGDTQYF. CDR3 in DNA: TGTGCCAGCAGCCCGGCTGGAGATACGCAGTATTTT. This chain connects TRBV4-2 to TRBJ2-3; D not resolved. CDR3 size: 12 residues. Germline-derived CDR1 and CDR2 are LGHNA and YNFKEQ. V was pared by 4 bases and J by 5 bases, with 7 bases between.

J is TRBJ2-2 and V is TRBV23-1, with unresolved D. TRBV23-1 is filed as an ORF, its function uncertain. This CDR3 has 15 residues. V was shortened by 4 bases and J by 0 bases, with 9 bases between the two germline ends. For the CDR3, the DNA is TGCGCCAGCAGTCCGGCGGCGTCGAACACCGGGGAGCTGTTTTTT. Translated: CASSPAASNTGELFF.

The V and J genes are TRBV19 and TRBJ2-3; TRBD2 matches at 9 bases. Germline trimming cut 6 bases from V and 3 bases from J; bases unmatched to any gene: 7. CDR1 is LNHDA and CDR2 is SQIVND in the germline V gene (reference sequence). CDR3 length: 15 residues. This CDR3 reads CASRHRGLATDTQYF. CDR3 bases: TGTGCCAGTAGACACCGTGGACTAGCGACAGATACGCAGTATTTT.

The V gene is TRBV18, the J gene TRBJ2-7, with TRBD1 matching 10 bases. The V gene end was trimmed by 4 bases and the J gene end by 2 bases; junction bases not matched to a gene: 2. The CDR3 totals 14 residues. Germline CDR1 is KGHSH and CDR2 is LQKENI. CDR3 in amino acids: CASSRDRGTYEQYF. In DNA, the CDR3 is TGTGCCAGCTCACGGGACAGGGGAACCTACGAGCAGTACTTC.

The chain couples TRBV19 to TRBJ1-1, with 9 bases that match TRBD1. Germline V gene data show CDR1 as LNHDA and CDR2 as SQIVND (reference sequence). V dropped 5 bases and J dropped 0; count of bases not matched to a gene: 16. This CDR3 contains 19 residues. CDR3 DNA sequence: TGTGCCAGTAGTGTCCCGACAGGGGGTCTCCTGAGCATGAACACTGAAGCTTTCTTT. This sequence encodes CASSVPTGGLLSMNTEAFF.

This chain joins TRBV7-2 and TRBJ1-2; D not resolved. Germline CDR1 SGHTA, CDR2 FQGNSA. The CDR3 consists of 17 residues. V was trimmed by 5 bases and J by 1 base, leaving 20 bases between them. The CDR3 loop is CASSHPAGGGGNYGYTF. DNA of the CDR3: TGTGCCAGCAGCCATCCTGCGGGCGGTGGAGGTAACTATGGCTACACCTTC.

CDR3: CASSPRGSGGFNEQFF. The CDR3 DNA is TGCGCCAGCAGCCCCCGGGGTAGCGGGGGCTTCAATGAGCAGTTCTTC. The chain couples TRBV5-1 to TRBJ2-1, with 9 bases that match TRBD2. The CDR3 loop spans 16 amino acids. The germline V gene encodes CDR1 SGHRS and CDR2 YFSETQ. The V and J ends lost 4 bases and 6 bases, in that order; junction bases with no gene match: 11.

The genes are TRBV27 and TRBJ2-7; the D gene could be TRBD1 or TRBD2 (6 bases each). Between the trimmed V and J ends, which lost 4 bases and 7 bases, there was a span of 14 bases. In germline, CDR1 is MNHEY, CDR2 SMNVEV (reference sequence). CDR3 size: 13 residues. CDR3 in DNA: TGTGCCAGCAGTTCCTCGGGGGCAGGTGAGCAGTACTTC. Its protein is CASSSSGAGEQYF.

In DNA form, the CDR3 reads TGTGCCAGCAGCCAGCACAACACAGGGGATTCACCCCTCCACTTT. This gives the protein CASSQHNTGDSPLHF. The V and J genes are TRBV14 and TRBJ1-6; 7 positions match TRBD1. Losses at the gene ends were 3 bases for V and 8 bases for J; bases not matched to a gene: 7. CDR1 is SGHDN, CDR2 FVKESK, per germline. This CDR3 is built from 15 residues.